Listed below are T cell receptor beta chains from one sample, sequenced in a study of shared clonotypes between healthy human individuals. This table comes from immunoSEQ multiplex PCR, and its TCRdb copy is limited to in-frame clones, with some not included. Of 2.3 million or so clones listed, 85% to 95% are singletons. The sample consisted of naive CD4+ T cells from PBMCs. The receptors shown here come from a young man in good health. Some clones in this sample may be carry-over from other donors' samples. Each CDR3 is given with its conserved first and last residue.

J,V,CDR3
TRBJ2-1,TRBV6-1,CASSESNHRVHEQFF
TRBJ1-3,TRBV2,CASSVGQGDTIYF
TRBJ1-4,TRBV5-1,CASRGLPNQEKLFF
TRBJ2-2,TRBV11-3,CASSLSGLNTGELFF
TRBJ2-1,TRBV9,CASSVQQGVEQFF
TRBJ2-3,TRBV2,CASSPDSTDTQYF
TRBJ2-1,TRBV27,CASRRGGTTYNEQFF
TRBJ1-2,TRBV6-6,CASSYGTGVSNYGYTF
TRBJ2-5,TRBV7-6,CASSLGGLGETQYF
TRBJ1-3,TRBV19,CASNPQQSSGNTIYF
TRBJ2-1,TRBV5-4,CASSIRTAYNEQFF
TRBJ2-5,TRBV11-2,CASSFDRGETQYF
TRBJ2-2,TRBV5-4,CASSPGGTGTGELFF
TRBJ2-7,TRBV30,CAWSRGGYYEQYF
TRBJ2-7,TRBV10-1,CASSESPGSYEQYF
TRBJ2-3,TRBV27,CASSLSRGPPDTQYF
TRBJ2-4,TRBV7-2,CASSLVPRGKAKNIQYF
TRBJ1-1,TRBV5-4,CADELKGFAEAFF
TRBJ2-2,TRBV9,CASSVGTGINGELFF
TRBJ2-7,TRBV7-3,CASSVNPTGVEQYF
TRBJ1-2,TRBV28,CASSAPQANYGYTF
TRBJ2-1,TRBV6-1,CASSGRTSGRENEQFF
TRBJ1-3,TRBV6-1,CASSEVISGSGNTIYF
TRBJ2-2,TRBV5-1,CASSILLEVAGELFF
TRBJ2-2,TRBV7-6,CASSLAGRVGGELFF
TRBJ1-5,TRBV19,CASSIEQGQGQPQHF
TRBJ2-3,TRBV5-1,CASSLADRARTDTQYF
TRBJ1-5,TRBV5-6,CASSFVGNQPQHF
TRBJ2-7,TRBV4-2,CASSQGLAGDEEQYF
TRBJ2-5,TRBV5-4,CASSERGGFGETQYF
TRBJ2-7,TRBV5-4,CASSLGTGDTYEQYF
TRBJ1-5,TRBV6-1,CASSEAGQHSNQPQHF
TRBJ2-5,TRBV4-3,CASSPTSRGETQYF
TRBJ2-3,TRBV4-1,CASSRPTGMATDTQYF
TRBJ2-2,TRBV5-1,CASSSGTVGNTGELFF
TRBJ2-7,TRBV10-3,CAISESAAFSYEQYF